The 7 T cell receptor beta chains in this list originate from one sample, sequenced in a study of control samples from healthy donors and cancer patients. Only in-frame clones appear in the TCRdb table, and some are missing; sequencing was by immunoSEQ multiplex PCR. Of roughly 90,000 clones listed, 85% to 95% were seen once; the top ten hold roughly 1.5%. Source material: blood. Source of these receptors: a woman under 40 in good health.

The chain joins TRBV24-1 to TRBJ2-2, with a tentative D call TRBD1 (5 bases). Germline CDR1 reads KGHDR; CDR2 reads SFDVKD. V was shortened by 9 bases and J by 3 bases, with 10 bases between the two germline ends. The CDR3 consists of 13 residues. The CDR3 here is CATGDSYTGELFF. The CDR3 DNA is TGTGCCACCGGCGACAGTTACACCGGGGAGCTGTTTTTT.

The J gene is TRBJ2-5, the V gene TRBV28; TRBD1 or TRBD2 may be the D gene (6 bases each). V dropped 3 bases and J dropped 5 bases, with 10 bases sitting between them. From germline, CDR1 is MDHEN and CDR2 SYDVKM. This CDR3 has 13 amino acids. The CDR3 region is CASSFGGLETQYF. The DNA for the CDR3 is TGTGCCAGCAGTTTCGGGGGCCTGGAGACCCAGTACTTC.

The chain employs TRBV7-9 and TRBJ1-4; 7 nucleotides agree with TRBD1. V was pared by 4 bases and J by 5 bases, with 10 bases of the junction left unmatched. Germline V CDR1 and CDR2: SEHNR, FQNEAQ (reference sequence). The CDR3 length is 16 residues. The CDR3 coding sequence is TGTGCCAGCAGCTCCTACGGACAGGCCCCGAATGAAAAACTGTTTTTT. Amino acid sequence: CASSSYGQAPNEKLFF.

The chain links TRBV5-5 to TRBJ1-1; no definite D call. The CDR3 length is 16 residues. V lost 0 bases and J 1 base, leaving 13 bases between the germline ends. Germline V CDR1 and CDR2: SGHKS, YYEKEE (reference sequence). The CDR3 sequence: CASSLGGRKENTEAFF. Here the CDR3 DNA reads TGTGCCAGCAGCTTGGGGGGTCGGAAGGAGAACACTGAAGCTTTCTTT.

Remarks on this clone: The same CDR3 can be traced to other DNA sequences in this sample. The chain's CDR3 is CASSQWDSQETQYF. The DNA of the CDR3 is TGTGCCAGCAGCCAATGGGACTCCCAAGAGACCCAGTACTTC. The chain recombines TRBV3-1 (or the pseudogene TRBV3-2) with TRBJ2-5; perhaps TRBD2 as D (6 bases). The CDR3 length is 14 residues. Trimming took 2 bases from V and 1 from J, leaving 8 bases between them. Germline lookup yields CDR1 LGHDT and CDR2 YNNKEL (reference sequence).

The chain uses TRBV27 and TRBJ1-3; TRBD1 matches 8 bases. This CDR3 has 14 amino acids. Germline V gene sequence: CDR1 MNHEY, CDR2 SMNVEV (reference sequence). The trim removed 5 bases at V and 4 bases at J, leaving 4 bases unmatched. The CDR3 nucleotides read TGTGCCAGCAGTCCCGGGACAGGCGGAAACACCATATATTTT. This codes for CASSPGTGGNTIYF.

The chain uses TRBV9 and TRBJ1-6; no clear D. This CDR3 is 16 amino acids long. V was cut by 0 bases and J by 3 bases, with 10 bases left in between. CDR1 and CDR2 (germline): SGDLS, YYNGEE. The CDR3, as DNA: TGTGCCAGCAGCGTAGGGGTCGGGGACTATAATTCACCCCTCCACTTT. It encodes CASSVGVGDYNSPLHF.